The next 23 T cell receptor beta chains were all read from a single sample in a study of blood T cell repertoires in COVID-19. Profiled with immunoSEQ multiplex PCR; TCRdb holds only in-frame clones, not every one. The sample has 120,000 or so clones; approximately 81% are singletons. Sequencing was carried out using peripheral blood. Every receptor here comes from a man aged 35 to 55 with active or convalescent COVID-19.

The chain recombines TRBV24-1 with TRBJ2-7; tentative D call: TRBD1 (6 bases). Trimming stripped 9 bases from V and 0 bases from J, with 11 bases between. This CDR3 spans 13 amino acids. Germline CDR1 KGHDR, CDR2 SFDVKD. The CDR3 loop is CATGTRNSYEQYF. The CDR3 DNA reads TGTGCCACCGGGACACGAAACTCCTACGAGCAGTACTTC.

The J gene is TRBJ2-7, the V gene TRBV28; D remains unclear. Trimming cost V 3 bases and J 3 bases, with 9 bases left between them. Germline CDR1 reads MDHEN; CDR2 reads SYDVKM. This CDR3 contains 13 residues. The CDR3 region is CASSFSLGYEQYF. Here the CDR3 DNA reads TGTGCCAGCAGTTTTTCACTTGGCTACGAGCAGTACTTC.

This chain joins TRBV4-2 and TRBJ1-3, with D possibly TRBD1 on 5 matching bases. V lost 4 bases, J lost 0 bases, and 13 bases lay in between. The germline V gene encodes CDR1 LGHNA and CDR2 YNFKEQ. The CDR3 is made up of 16 amino acids. Here the CDR3 reads CASSPTPDSSGNTIYF. DNA of the CDR3: TGTGCCAGCAGCCCGACCCCTGACAGCTCTGGAAACACCATATATTTT.

The chain links TRBV24-1 to TRBJ1-2; D unclear. Per the germline V gene, CDR1 is KGHDR and CDR2 is SFDVKD. Trimming removed 3 bases at V and 8 bases at J, with 9 bases between. This CDR3 has 12 amino acids. CDR3 protein: CATSDTLRGYTF. CDR3 coding DNA: TGTGCCACCAGTGATACCCTCAGGGGCTACACCTTC.

This sequence joins TRBV24-1 and TRBJ2-4; D may be TRBD1 (6 bases). Germline CDR1 KGHDR, CDR2 SFDVKD. The CDR3 runs 15 residues. V was trimmed by 7 bases and J by 2 bases, leaving 14 bases between them. This CDR3 is CATSDTGITKNIQYF. The CDR3 DNA sequence: TGTGCCACCAGCGATACAGGGATCACCAAAAACATTCAGTACTTC.

Regarding this clone: The same CDR3 is also encoded by other DNA sequences in this sample. This sequence joins TRBV19 and TRBJ1-1, with a weak D call TRBD1 (5 bases). V was clipped by 5 bases and J by 6 bases, with 13 bases between them. The V gene's germline CDR1 is LNHDA and CDR2 SQIVND (reference sequence). This CDR3 comprises 13 residues. This CDR3 is CASSLGQGPEAFF. For the CDR3, the DNA is TGTGCCAGTAGTCTTGGACAAGGCCCTGAAGCTTTCTTT.

This chain links TRBV10-1 with TRBJ1-5, with a tentative D call TRBD1 (6 bases). Trimming removed 8 bases from V and 6 bases from J, with 14 bases in between. The germline V gene has CDR1 WNHNN and CDR2 SYGVQD (reference sequence). CDR3 length equals 13 residues. This chain's CDR3 is CASSAEGGQPQHF. The CDR3 nucleotides are TGCGCCAGCTCAGCCGAAGGGGGTCAGCCCCAGCATTTT.

The rearrangement uses TRBV2 and TRBJ1-6; tentatively, D is TRBD1 (5 bases). From germline, CDR1 is SNHLY and CDR2 FYNNEI. Between the trimmed V and J ends, which lost 0 bases and 7 bases, there was a span of 10 bases. The CDR3 is 15 amino acids. The CDR3 DNA reads as TGTGCCAGCAGTGAAGCGGGTCAGGGAAATTCACCCCTCCACTTT. Translated, it gives CASSEAGQGNSPLHF.

The chain combines TRBV5-1 with TRBJ1-1; 7 bases are shared with TRBD1. Unmatched junction bases numbered 12, after V lost 4 bases and J lost 6 bases. Germline lookup yields CDR1 SGHRS and CDR2 YFSETQ. The CDR3 length is 15 residues. In DNA, the CDR3 is TGCGCCAGCAGCCCGTCGGTCAGGGGGGAAGCTGAAGCTTTCTTT. It translates to CASSPSVRGEAEAFF.

The CDR3 bases are TGTGCCAGCAGTTCTTCAGGGGGTGGTCAGCCCCAGCATTTT. This gives the protein CASSSSGGGQPQHF. This chain connects TRBV6-5 to TRBJ1-5; 7 bases are shared with TRBD1. CDR1 is MNHEY and CDR2 is SVGAGI in the germline V gene. Unmatched junction bases numbered 6, after V lost 4 bases and J lost 6 bases. CDR3 size: 14 residues.

This clone was counted a single time. The chain is built from TRBV29-1 and TRBJ1-2; TRBD1 matches 10 bases. V trimming: 5 bases; J trimming: 6 bases; junction bases outside the gene matches: 12. Germline V gene lookup returns CDR1 SQVTM and CDR2 ANQGSEA. The CDR3 contains 15 residues. Written as DNA, the CDR3 is TGCAGCGTTTCCGGGACAGGGGCAAGTCGTGATGGCTACACCTTC. The encoded protein is CSVSGTGASRDGYTF.

This clone has a handful of counts. DNA for the CDR3: TGTGCCAGCAGCGTAGGAGCAGGGGATACTGGCTACACCTTC. This translates into CASSVGAGDTGYTF. The genes are TRBV9 and TRBJ1-2, with D tentatively TRBD1 (6 bases). The CDR3 contains 14 residues. Germline V CDR1 and CDR2: SGDLS, YYNGEE. The V gene lost 0 bases and the J gene lost 7 bases, with 13 bases spanning the gap.

The gene calls are TRBV6-2 or TRBV6-3 and TRBJ2-1; the match to TRBD2 covers 12 bases. Per germline, CDR1 MNHEY and CDR2 SVGEGT. The CDR3 totals 20 residues. Trimming removed 3 bases from V and 6 bases from J; junction bases left unmatched: 18. The CDR3 loop is CASSYSGKRLAGADLNEQFF. The CDR3, as DNA: TGTGCCAGCAGTTATAGTGGTAAGAGACTAGCGGGAGCGGACCTCAATGAGCAGTTCTTC.

The rearrangement joins TRBV18 to TRBJ2-3, with a weak D call TRBD1 (5 bases). Trimming took 6 bases from V and 1 from J, leaving 11 bases between them. Germline-derived CDR1 and CDR2 are KGHSH and LQKENI. The CDR3 totals 14 residues. This CDR3 is CASSLDTGTDTQYF. The CDR3 DNA reads as TGTGCCAGCTCCCTGGACACAGGCACAGATACGCAGTATTTT.

The rearrangement links TRBV5-5 to TRBJ2-3; D not resolved. The V gene lost 0 bases and the J gene lost 4 bases, with 6 bases spanning the gap. This CDR3 is built from 13 residues. Looked up from germline, CDR1 is SGHKS and CDR2 is YYEKEE (reference sequence). As DNA, the CDR3 is TGTGCCAGCAGCTTGGCCCCTCCAGATACGCAGTATTTT. Its translation is CASSLAPPDTQYF.

This chain links TRBV28 with TRBJ1-5, with D hard to call. CDR1 MDHEN and CDR2 SYDVKM come from the germline V gene. The CDR3 covers 13 residues. With 2 bases removed from V and 4 bases from J, the gap between germline ends came to 6 bases. CDR3 region: CASSLQTNQPQHF. CDR3 nucleotide sequence: TGTGCCAGCAGTTTACAAACAAATCAGCCCCAGCATTTT. The full variable domain, its missing parts supplied by reference TRBV28 and TRBJ1-5, is DVKVTQSSRYLVKRTGEKVFLECVQDMDHENMFWYRQDPGLGLRLIYFSYDVKMKEKGDIPEGYSVSREKKERFSLILESASTNQTSMYLCASSLQTNQPQHFGDGTRLSIL.

The chain employs TRBV5-1 and TRBJ1-1; 10 positions match TRBD1. From germline, CDR1 is SGHRS and CDR2 YFSETQ. The CDR3 is made up of 16 amino acids. Unmatched junction bases numbered 11, after V lost 3 bases and J lost 6 bases. The CDR3 DNA sequence: TGCGCCAGCAGCTCCCGGGACAGGGGAGGAGGGGCTGAAGCTTTCTTT. The encoded protein is CASSSRDRGGGAEAFF.

The V call is TRBV10-3, the J call TRBJ1-1; D may be TRBD1 (6 bases). The CDR3 is made up of 13 amino acids. V was shortened by 6 bases and J by 3 bases, with 11 bases between the two germline ends. Germline CDR1 ENHRY, CDR2 SYGVKD. CDR3 DNA sequence: TGTGCCATCAGACAGGGTTTAGACACTGAAGCTTTCTTT. Its protein is CAIRQGLDTEAFF.

The table lists this clone with a few counts. The chain is built from TRBV28 and TRBJ1-2; 7 bases agree with TRBD1. This CDR3 has 13 residues. The germline V gene has CDR1 MDHEN and CDR2 SYDVKM. V lost 7 bases to trimming and J lost 4 bases; unmatched junction nucleotides: 6. Written as DNA, the CDR3 is TGTGCCAGCACGAGGGACAGAACCTATGGCTACACCTTC. Its protein is CASTRDRTYGYTF.

J is TRBJ2-1 and V is TRBV7-3; D is ambiguous. Deletions cut 7 bases from V and 7 bases from J, with 17 bases between. The CDR3 has 14 amino acids. Germline V gives CDR1 SGHTA, CDR2 FQGTGA. In DNA form, the CDR3 reads TGTGCCAGCAACTTGGGCCAAGAAGAGAATGAGCAGTTCTTC. It yields the protein CASNLGQEENEQFF.

The chain recombines TRBV14 with TRBJ1-2; the match to TRBD1 covers 9 bases. V lost 1 base and J lost 0; bases outside the gene matches: 0. This CDR3 region has 15 residues. The V gene's germline CDR1 is SGHDN and CDR2 FVKESK. DNA of the CDR3: TGTGCCAGCAGCCAAGGACAGGGGGCTAACTATGGCTACACCTTC. This translates into CASSQGQGANYGYTF.

This chain uses TRBV27 with TRBJ1-6, with D possibly being TRBD1 (5 bases). V shed 2 bases and J shed 5 bases, with 7 bases lying between them. Germline assignment: CDR1 MNHEY and CDR2 SMNVEV (reference sequence). This CDR3 spans 14 amino acids. The CDR3 here is CASSLRGNNSPLHF. The CDR3 nucleotides are TGTGCCAGCAGTTTAAGGGGTAATAATTCACCCCTCCACTTT.

The V call is TRBV7-9, the J call TRBJ2-3; 12 bases align to TRBD2. Germline trimming cut 5 bases from V and 2 bases from J; bases unmatched to any gene: 8. Germline CDR1 reads SEHNR; CDR2 reads FQNEAQ (reference sequence). CDR3 size: 17 residues. CDR3 DNA sequence: TGTGCCAGCAGCCTACCCCGGACTAGCGGGGACACAGATACGCAGTATTTT. Protein: CASSLPRTSGDTDTQYF.